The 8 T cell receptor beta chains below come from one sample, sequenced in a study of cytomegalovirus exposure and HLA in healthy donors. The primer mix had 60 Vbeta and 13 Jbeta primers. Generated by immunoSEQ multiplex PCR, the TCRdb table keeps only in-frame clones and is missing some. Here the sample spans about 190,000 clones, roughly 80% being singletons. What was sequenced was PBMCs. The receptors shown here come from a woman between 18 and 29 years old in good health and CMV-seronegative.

The CDR3 loop reads CASSQQGRVLGDETQYF. The CDR3 coding sequence is TGTGCCAGCAGCCAACAGGGCCGGGTCCTGGGCGATGAGACCCAGTACTTC. This chain joins TRBV4-2 and TRBJ2-5, with D possibly matching TRBD1 (5 bases). The CDR3 consists of 17 residues. Germline V gene lookup returns CDR1 LGHNA and CDR2 YNFKEQ. The V end was cut by 2 bases, the J end by 5 bases, with 21 bases between.

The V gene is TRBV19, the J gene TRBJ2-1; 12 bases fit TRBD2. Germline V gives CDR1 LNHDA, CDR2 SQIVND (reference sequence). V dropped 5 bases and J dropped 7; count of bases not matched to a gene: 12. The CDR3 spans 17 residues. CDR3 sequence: CASSATWYTSGRNEQFF. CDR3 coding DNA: TGTGCCAGTAGTGCCACATGGTACACTAGCGGGAGGAATGAGCAGTTCTTC.

The CDR3 region has the DNA TGTGCCAGCTTAGGGGTCCGGAGAGACTATGGCTACACCTTC. Residues: CASLGVRRDYGYTF. This sequence joins TRBV6-5 and TRBJ1-2, with TRBD1 as a possible D gene (5 bases). The CDR3 extends over 14 amino acids. With 8 bases removed from V and 3 bases from J, the gap between germline ends came to 16 bases. Germline-derived CDR1 and CDR2 are MNHEY and SVGAGI.

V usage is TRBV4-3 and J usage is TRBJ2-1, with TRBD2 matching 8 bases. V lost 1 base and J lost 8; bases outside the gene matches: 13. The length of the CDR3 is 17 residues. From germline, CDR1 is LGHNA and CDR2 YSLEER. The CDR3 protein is CASSQVVREENRDEQFF. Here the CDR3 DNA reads TGCGCCAGCAGCCAAGTTGTGCGGGAGGAGAATCGCGATGAGCAGTTCTTC.

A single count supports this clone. This CDR3 is CASSTGQLNTEAFF. The CDR3 DNA sequence: TGTGCCAGCAGCACGGGACAGCTGAACACTGAAGCTTTCTTT. This sequence joins TRBV11-3 and TRBJ1-1, with TRBD1 matching over 7 bases. The CDR3 consists of 14 residues. Germline-derived CDR1 and CDR2 are SGHNT and YENEEA. V lost 5 bases to trimming and J lost 0 bases; unmatched junction nucleotides: 3.

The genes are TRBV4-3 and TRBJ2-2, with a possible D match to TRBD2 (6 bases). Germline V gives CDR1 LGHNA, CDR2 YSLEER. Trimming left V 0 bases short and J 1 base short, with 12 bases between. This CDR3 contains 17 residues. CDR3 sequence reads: CASSQDRGTGNTGELFF. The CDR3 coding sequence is TGCGCCAGCAGCCAAGATCGGGGGACGGGGAACACCGGGGAGCTGTTTTTT.

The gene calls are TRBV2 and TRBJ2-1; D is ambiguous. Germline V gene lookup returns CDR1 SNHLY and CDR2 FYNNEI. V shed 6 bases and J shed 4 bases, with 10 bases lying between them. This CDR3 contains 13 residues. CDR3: CASRFRSYNEQFF. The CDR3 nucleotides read TGTGCCAGCAGGTTTAGATCTTACAATGAGCAGTTCTTC.

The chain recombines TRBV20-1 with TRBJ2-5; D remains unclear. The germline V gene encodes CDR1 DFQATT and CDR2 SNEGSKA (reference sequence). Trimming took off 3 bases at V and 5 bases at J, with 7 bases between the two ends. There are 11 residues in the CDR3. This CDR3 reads CSARKEETQYF. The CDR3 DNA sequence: TGCAGTGCTAGGAAAGAGGAGACCCAGTACTTC.